Listed below are T cell receptor beta chains from one sample, sequenced in a study of blood T cell repertoires in COVID-19. Generated by immunoSEQ multiplex PCR, the TCRdb table keeps only in-frame clones and is missing some. Among 500,000 to 600,000 clones listed, 85% to 90% were seen once. Sequencing was performed on peripheral blood. Receptor source: a woman in her forties or fifties with COVID-19, enrolled during active disease. The CDR3 runs from the conserved cysteine through the conserved F or W. A D gene is named only where the DNA matches it firmly. Expanded clones get a size class; other rows say once, few or many, or leave the size out.

D gene	V gene	J gene	CDR3 length	clone size	CDR3 protein	CDR3 DNA
TRBD1	TRBV19	TRBJ1-5	15	.	CASTEGQGAYQPQHF	TGTGCCAGTACCGAAGGACAGGGGGCATATCAGCCCCAGCATTTT
TRBD1	TRBV24-1	TRBJ2-5	15	once	CATSTNRGVEETQYF	TGTGCCACCAGTACAAACAGGGGAGTCGAAGAGACCCAGTACTTC
TRBD1	TRBV5-1	TRBJ1-1	14	.	CASSLTTGATEAFF	TGCGCCAGCAGTCTCACGACAGGGGCCACTGAAGCTTTCTTT
TRBD1	TRBV5-6	TRBJ2-7	16	once	CASSLFLGTGSAEQYF	TGTGCCAGCAGCTTGTTTTTGGGGACAGGATCGGCCGAGCAGTACTTC
TRBD1	TRBV7-9	TRBJ1-2	14	.	CASRGQGEGYGYTF	TGTGCCAGCAGGGGACAGGGGGAGGGCTATGGCTACACCTTC
.	TRBV30	TRBJ1-3	14	.	CAWQSRDFGNTIYF	TGTGCCTGGCAGTCCAGGGACTTTGGGAACACCATATATTTT
TRBD1	TRBV30	TRBJ1-1	15	.	CAWSVSTGGVSEAFF	TGTGCCTGGAGTGTATCGACAGGGGGGGTCTCTGAAGCTTTCTTT
TRBD1	TRBV10-1	TRBJ2-7	14	.	CASSESGQIRTQYF	TGCGCCAGCAGTGAATCGGGACAGATACGAACGCAGTACTTC
.	TRBV11-2	TRBJ2-1	16	.	CASSFWQGSSYNEQFF	TGTGCCAGCAGCTTTTGGCAGGGAAGCTCCTACAATGAGCAGTTCTTC
.	TRBV28	TRBJ2-7	15	.	CAGSGSSATIYEQYF	TGTGCCGGATCCGGGAGCTCCGCCACTATCTACGAGCAGTACTTC
.	TRBV2	TRBJ1-4	14	.	CASRVGQYNEKLFF	TGTGCCAGCAGGGTAGGACAGTATAATGAAAAACTGTTTTTT
.	TRBV14	TRBJ1-1	11	.	CASSGLAEAFF	TGTGCCAGCAGTGGTCTAGCTGAAGCTTTCTTT
.	TRBV4-1	TRBJ1-2	15	.	CASSQEASLGGGYTF	TGCGCCAGCAGCCAAGAAGCCAGCCTCGGGGGGGGCTACACCTTC
TRBD2	TRBV10-3	TRBJ2-3	14	.	CAISGLADGDTQYF	TGTGCCATCAGTGGACTAGCGGATGGGGATACGCAGTATTTT
.	TRBV9	TRBJ2-3	16	.	CASSQSQGGRTDTQYF	TGTGCCAGCAGCCAATCCCAGGGGGGACGCACAGATACGCAGTATTTT
.	TRBV12-5	TRBJ1-2	15	few	CASGFQRLGGYGYTF	TGTGCTAGTGGTTTTCAGCGTCTCGGGGGCTATGGCTACACCTTC
.	TRBV19	TRBJ1-3	16	.	CASSPLPRGSGNTIYF	TGTGCCAGTAGCCCGCTGCCACGGGGCTCTGGAAACACCATATATTTT
TRBD1	TRBV28	TRBJ1-1	13	few	CASSLTGVTEAFF	TGTGCCAGCAGTTTGACAGGGGTCACTGAAGCTTTCTTT
TRBD1	TRBV28	TRBJ1-2	16	few	CASSWPGQGEVDGYTF	TGTGCCAGCAGTTGGCCTGGACAGGGTGAAGTAGATGGCTACACCTTC
.	TRBV3-1/TRBV3-2	TRBJ2-3	15	.	CASSQGRQGGDTQYF	TGTGCCAGCAGCCAAGGCCGCCAGGGAGGAGATACGCAGTATTTT
.	TRBV15	TRBJ1-4	15	.	CATSRAGYTNEKLFF	TGTGCCACCAGCAGAGCGGGGTATACTAATGAAAAACTGTTTTTT
.	TRBV18	TRBJ1-6	16	few	CASSATQEGVGSPLHF	TGTGCCAGCTCAGCCACGCAGGAGGGTGTGGGTTCACCCCTCCACTTT
.	TRBV5-5	TRBJ1-2	16	.	CASSPSHGQINYGYTF	TGTGCCAGCAGCCCCTCCCACGGACAGATTAACTATGGCTACACCTTC
.	TRBV6-5	TRBJ1-6	16	once	CASSYSGRGYNSPLHF	TGTGCCAGCAGTTACTCCGGCAGGGGATATAATTCACCCCTCCACTTT
.	TRBV2	TRBJ2-5	13	.	CASRGGRQETQYF	TGTGCCAGCAGGGGGGGGCGGCAAGAGACCCAGTACTTC
TRBD1	TRBV7-9	TRBJ1-1	13	.	CASSSGTGIRAFF	TGTGCCAGCAGCTCCGGGACAGGGATACGAGCTTTCTTT
TRBD1	TRBV3-1/TRBV3-2	TRBJ1-6	15	few	CASSLGQGGNSPLHF	TGTGCCAGCAGCCTCGGACAGGGAGGCAATTCACCCCTCCACTTT
TRBD1	TRBV6-5	TRBJ2-7	15	.	CASSPQGLEGYEQYF	TGTGCCAGCAGCCCACAGGGGCTAGAAGGGTACGAGCAGTACTTC
TRBD1	TRBV6-2/TRBV6-3	TRBJ1-1	15	.	CASSSPGQTNTEAFF	TGTGCCAGCAGTTCTCCGGGACAGACGAACACTGAAGCTTTCTTT
TRBD2	TRBV11-2	TRBJ2-3	15	.	CASSLVAGGIGTQYF	TGTGCCAGCAGCTTAGTAGCGGGGGGGATTGGTACGCAGTATTTT
TRBD1	TRBV5-1	TRBJ2-3	14	.	CASSGTGGAGTQYF	TGCGCCAGCAGCGGGACAGGGGGCGCGGGTACGCAGTATTTT
TRBD1	TRBV15	TRBJ1-1	14	.	CATSGYTGDTEAFF	TGTGCCACCAGCGGATATACAGGGGACACTGAAGCTTTCTTT
.	TRBV7-3	TRBJ1-6	15	few	CASSLRGGNNSPLHF	TGTGCCAGCAGCTTAAGAGGAGGGAATAATTCACCCCTCCACTTT
TRBD2	TRBV27	TRBJ2-7	13	once	CASYGLADYEQYF	TGTGCCAGCTATGGACTAGCCGACTACGAGCAGTACTTC
TRBD1	TRBV27	TRBJ1-3	15	.	CASRQGATGGNTIYF	TGTGCCAGCAGACAGGGGGCAACGGGGGGAAACACCATATATTTT
.	TRBV12-3/TRBV12-4	TRBJ1-6	13	.	CASSLRLNSPLHF	TGTGCCAGCAGCCTCAGACTGAATTCACCCCTCCACTTT
.	TRBV7-3	TRBJ1-2	14	few	CASSLGRQAYGYTF	TGTGCCAGCAGCTTAGGGAGGCAGGCCTATGGCTACACCTTC
TRBD1	TRBV7-6	TRBJ2-1	14	.	CASSLGTGYNEQFF	TGTGCCAGCAGCTTAGGGACAGGGTACAATGAGCAGTTCTTC
TRBD2	TRBV4-2	TRBJ2-3	16	.	CASSQESGGDTDTQYF	TGTGCCAGCAGCCAAGAGAGCGGGGGAGACACAGATACGCAGTATTTT
TRBD1	TRBV6-1	TRBJ1-5	16	.	CASSERGGNSNQPQHF	TGTGCCAGCAGTGAGAGAGGGGGCAATAGCAATCAGCCCCAGCATTTT
.	TRBV7-9	TRBJ1-3	17	.	CASRGSGTTRSGNTIYF	TGTGCCAGCAGAGGGTCAGGGACTACGAGGTCTGGAAACACCATATATTTT
TRBD2	TRBV5-1	TRBJ2-3	20	.	CASSTITPGLAVRGTDTQYF	TGCGCCAGCAGCACCATAACACCGGGACTAGCGGTGCGGGGCACAGATACGCAGTATTTT
.	TRBV5-1	TRBJ1-1	15	.	CASSLTATGSGEAFF	TGCGCCAGCAGCCTAACGGCCACCGGGAGCGGTGAAGCTTTCTTT
TRBD2	TRBV10-2	TRBJ2-7	21	.	CASSERSRTSGGPPIGYEQYF	TGCGCCAGCAGTGAGAGGTCCCGAACTAGCGGGGGGCCCCCAATTGGCTACGAGCAGTACTTC
.	TRBV6-6	TRBJ1-1	15	.	CASSYSGDRDTEAFF	TGTGCCAGCAGTTATTCAGGGGATCGGGACACTGAAGCTTTCTTT
.	TRBV7-3	TRBJ2-5	13	.	CASSLIAQETQYF	TGTGCCAGCAGCTTGATAGCTCAAGAGACCCAGTACTTC
.	TRBV3-1/TRBV3-2	TRBJ2-7	12	.	CASSQGGDEQYF	TGTGCCAGCAGCCAAGGGGGAGACGAGCAGTACTTC
.	TRBV9	TRBJ2-1	15	.	CASSVAAGPYNEQFF	TGTGCCAGCAGCGTAGCAGCGGGTCCCTACAATGAGCAGTTCTTC
TRBD1	TRBV30	TRBJ1-1	11	.	CALDTQGATFF	TGTGCCCTGGACACGCAGGGGGCAACTTTCTTT
.	TRBV6-6	TRBJ1-2	12	.	CASSYGGYGYTF	TGTGCCAGCAGTTACGGGGGGTATGGCTACACCTTC
TRBD1	TRBV7-9	TRBJ2-7	14	few	CASSSTGISYEQYF	TGTGCCAGCAGCTCGACAGGGATCTCCTACGAGCAGTACTTC
.	TRBV30	TRBJ1-6	16	.	CAWSPAAPSNNSPLHF	TGTGCCTGGAGTCCTGCGGCCCCATCCAATAATTCACCCCTCCACTTT
.	TRBV6-5	TRBJ1-5	13	.	CASSQRRGQPQHF	TGTGCCAGCAGCCAACGTAGGGGTCAGCCCCAGCATTTT
TRBD1	TRBV16	TRBJ1-1	15	few	CASSPRQGANTEAFF	TGTGCCAGCAGCCCTCGACAGGGCGCGAACACTGAAGCTTTCTTT